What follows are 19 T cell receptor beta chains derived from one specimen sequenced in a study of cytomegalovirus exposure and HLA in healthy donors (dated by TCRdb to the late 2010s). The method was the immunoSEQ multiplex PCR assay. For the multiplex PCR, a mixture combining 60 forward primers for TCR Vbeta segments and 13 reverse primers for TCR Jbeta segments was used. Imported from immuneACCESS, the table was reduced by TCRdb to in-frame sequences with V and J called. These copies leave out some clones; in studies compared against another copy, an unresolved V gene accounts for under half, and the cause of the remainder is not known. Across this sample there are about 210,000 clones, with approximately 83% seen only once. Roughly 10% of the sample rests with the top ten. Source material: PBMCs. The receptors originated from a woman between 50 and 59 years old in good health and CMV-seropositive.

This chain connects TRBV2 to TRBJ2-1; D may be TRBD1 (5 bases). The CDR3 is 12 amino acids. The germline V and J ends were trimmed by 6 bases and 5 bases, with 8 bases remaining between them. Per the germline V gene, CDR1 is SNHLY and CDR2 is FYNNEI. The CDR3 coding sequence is TGTGCCAGCAGGGACAACAACAATGAGCAGTTCTTC. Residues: CASRDNNNEQFF.

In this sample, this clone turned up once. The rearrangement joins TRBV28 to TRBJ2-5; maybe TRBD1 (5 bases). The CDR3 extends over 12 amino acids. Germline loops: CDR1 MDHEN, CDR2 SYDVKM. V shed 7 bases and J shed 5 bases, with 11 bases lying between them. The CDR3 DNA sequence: TGTGCCAGCACCCCTCAGGGTGAGACCCAGTACTTC. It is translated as CASTPQGETQYF.

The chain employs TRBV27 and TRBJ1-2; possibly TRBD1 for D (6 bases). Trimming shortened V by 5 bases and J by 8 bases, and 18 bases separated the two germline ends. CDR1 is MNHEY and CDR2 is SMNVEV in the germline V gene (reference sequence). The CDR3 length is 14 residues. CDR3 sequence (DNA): TGTGCCAGCAGTACCATACAGGGCTTTGAAGGCTACACCTTC. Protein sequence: CASSTIQGFEGYTF.

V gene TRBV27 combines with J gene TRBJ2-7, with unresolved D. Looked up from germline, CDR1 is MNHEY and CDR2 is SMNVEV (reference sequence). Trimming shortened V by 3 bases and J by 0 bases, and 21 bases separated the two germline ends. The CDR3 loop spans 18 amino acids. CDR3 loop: CASSFLIGVSQPSYEQYF. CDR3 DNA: TGTGCCAGCAGTTTTTTGATTGGAGTCAGCCAACCCTCCTACGAGCAGTACTTC.

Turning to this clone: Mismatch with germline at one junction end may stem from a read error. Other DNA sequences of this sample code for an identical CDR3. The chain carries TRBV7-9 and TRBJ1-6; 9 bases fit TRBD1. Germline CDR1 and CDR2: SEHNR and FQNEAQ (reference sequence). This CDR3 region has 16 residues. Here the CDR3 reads CASSSTDRGHNSPLHF. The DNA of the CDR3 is TGTGCCAGCAGCTCAACGGACAGGGGACATAATTCCCCCCTCCACTTT.

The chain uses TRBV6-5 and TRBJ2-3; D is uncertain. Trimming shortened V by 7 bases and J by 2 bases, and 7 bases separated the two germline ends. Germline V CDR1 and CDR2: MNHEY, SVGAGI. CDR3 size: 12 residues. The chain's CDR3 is CASKHTTDTQYF. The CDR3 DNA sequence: TGTGCCAGCAAGCATACCACAGATACGCAGTATTTT.

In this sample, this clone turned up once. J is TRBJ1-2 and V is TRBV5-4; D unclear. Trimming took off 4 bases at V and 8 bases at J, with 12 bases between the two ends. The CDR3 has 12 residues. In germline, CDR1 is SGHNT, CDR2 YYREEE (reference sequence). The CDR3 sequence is CASSHKGGGYTF. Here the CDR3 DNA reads TGTGCCAGCAGCCATAAAGGCGGCGGCTACACCTTC. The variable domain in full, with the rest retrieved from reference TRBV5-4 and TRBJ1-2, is ETGVTQSPTHLIKTRGQQVTLRCSSQSGHNTVSWYQQALGQGPQFIFQYYREEENGRGNFPPRFSGLQFPNYSSELNVNALELDDSALYLCASSHKGGGYTFGSGTRLTVV.

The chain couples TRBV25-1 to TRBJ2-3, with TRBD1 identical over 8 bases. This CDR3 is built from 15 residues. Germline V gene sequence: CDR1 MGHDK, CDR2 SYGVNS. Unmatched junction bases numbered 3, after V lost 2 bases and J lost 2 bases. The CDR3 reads CASSEGQGFTDTQYF. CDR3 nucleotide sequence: TGTGCCAGCAGTGAAGGACAGGGCTTCACAGATACGCAGTATTTT.

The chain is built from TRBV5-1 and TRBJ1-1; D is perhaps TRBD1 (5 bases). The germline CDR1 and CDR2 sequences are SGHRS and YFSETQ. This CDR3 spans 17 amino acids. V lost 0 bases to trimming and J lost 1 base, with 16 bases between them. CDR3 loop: CASSLAEGLGGNTEAFF. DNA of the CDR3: TGCGCCAGCAGCTTGGCCGAAGGTCTGGGGGGGAACACTGAAGCTTTCTTT.

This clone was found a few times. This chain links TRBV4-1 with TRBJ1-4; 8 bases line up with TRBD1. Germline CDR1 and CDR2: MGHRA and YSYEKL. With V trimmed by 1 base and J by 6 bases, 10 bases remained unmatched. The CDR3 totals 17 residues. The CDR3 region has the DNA TGCGCCAGCAGCCAAGGGAGGGACAGGATCGTTGATGAAAAACTGTTTTTT. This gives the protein CASSQGRDRIVDEKLFF.

DNA for the CDR3: TGTGCCAGCAGCCCAGGGATCTCTCAAGAGACCCAGTACTTC. This codes for CASSPGISQETQYF. The V call is TRBV7-9, the J call TRBJ2-5; perhaps TRBD1 as D (5 bases). The germline gives CDR1 SEHNR, CDR2 FQNEAQ (reference sequence). V lost 5 bases, J lost 2 bases, and 12 bases lay in between. This CDR3 is 14 amino acids long.

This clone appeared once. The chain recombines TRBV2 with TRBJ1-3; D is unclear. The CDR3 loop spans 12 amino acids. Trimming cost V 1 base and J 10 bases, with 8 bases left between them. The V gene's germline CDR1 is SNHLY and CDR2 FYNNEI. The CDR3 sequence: CASSEGVRTIYF. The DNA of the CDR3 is TGTGCCAGCAGTGAAGGGGTCAGGACCATATATTTT.

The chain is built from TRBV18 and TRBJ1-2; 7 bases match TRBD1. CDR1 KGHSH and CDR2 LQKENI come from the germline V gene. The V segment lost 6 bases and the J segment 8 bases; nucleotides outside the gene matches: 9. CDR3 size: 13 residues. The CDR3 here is CASSHGTAGGYTF. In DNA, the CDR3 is TGTGCCAGCTCGCACGGGACAGCCGGGGGCTACACCTTC. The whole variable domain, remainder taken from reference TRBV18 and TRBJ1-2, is NAGVMQNPRHLVRRRGQEARLRCSPMKGHSHVYWYRQLPEEGLKFMVYLQKENIIDESGMPKERFSAEFPKEGPSILRIQQVVRGDSAAYFCASSHGTAGGYTFGSGTRLTVV.

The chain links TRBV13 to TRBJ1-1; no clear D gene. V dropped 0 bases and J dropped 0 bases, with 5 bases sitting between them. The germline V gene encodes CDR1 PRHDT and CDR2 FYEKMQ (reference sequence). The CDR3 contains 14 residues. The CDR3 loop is CASSLGLMNTEAFF. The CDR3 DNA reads TGTGCCAGCAGCTTAGGTCTAATGAACACTGAAGCTTTCTTT.

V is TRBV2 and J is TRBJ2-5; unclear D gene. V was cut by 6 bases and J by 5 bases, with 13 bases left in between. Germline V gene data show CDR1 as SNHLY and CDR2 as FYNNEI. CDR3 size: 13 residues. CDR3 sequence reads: CASSLRLQETQYF. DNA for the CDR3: TGTGCCAGCAGCCTCCGTCTTCAGGAGACCCAGTACTTC.

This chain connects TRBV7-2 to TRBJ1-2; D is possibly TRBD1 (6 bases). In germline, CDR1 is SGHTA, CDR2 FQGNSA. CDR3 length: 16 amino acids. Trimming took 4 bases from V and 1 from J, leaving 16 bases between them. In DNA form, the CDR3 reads TGTGCCAGCAGCTCACGGGGAGGGGGAGGTAACTATGGCTACACCTTC. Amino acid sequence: CASSSRGGGGNYGYTF.

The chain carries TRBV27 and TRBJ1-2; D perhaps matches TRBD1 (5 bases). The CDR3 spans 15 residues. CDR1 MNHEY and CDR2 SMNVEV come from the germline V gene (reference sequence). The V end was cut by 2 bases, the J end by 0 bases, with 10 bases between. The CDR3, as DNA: TGTGCCAGCAGTTTAGACAGATCAACTAACTATGGCTACACCTTC. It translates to CASSLDRSTNYGYTF.

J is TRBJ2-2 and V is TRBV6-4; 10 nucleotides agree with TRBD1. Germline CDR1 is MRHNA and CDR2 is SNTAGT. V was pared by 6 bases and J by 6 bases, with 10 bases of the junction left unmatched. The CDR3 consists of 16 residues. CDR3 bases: TGTGCCAGCAGAAAGGGGACAGGGGCAGTGTCCGGGGAGCTGTTTTTT. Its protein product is CASRKGTGAVSGELFF.

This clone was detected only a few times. Written as DNA, the CDR3 is TGTGCCAGTAGTAGCGAGGCGTTTTCCTCCTACGAGCAGTACTTC. Protein: CASSSEAFSSYEQYF. The V gene is TRBV19, the J gene TRBJ2-7, with unresolved D. This CDR3 comprises 15 residues. V dropped 4 bases and J dropped 0 bases, with 13 bases sitting between them. Germline lookup yields CDR1 LNHDA and CDR2 SQIVND (reference sequence).